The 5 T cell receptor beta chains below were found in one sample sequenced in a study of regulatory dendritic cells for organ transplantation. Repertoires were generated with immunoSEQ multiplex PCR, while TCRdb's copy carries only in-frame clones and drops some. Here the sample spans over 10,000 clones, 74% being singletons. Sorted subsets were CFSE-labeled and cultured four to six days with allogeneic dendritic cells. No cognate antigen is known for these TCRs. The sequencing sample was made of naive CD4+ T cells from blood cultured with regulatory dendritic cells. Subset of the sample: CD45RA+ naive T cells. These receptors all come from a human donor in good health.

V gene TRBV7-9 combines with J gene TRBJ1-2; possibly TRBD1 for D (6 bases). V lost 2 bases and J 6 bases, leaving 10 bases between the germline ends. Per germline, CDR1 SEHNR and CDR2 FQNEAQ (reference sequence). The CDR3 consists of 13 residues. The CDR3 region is CASSLRGSHGYTF. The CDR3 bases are TGTGCCAGCAGCTTAAGGGGGTCTCATGGCTACACCTTC.

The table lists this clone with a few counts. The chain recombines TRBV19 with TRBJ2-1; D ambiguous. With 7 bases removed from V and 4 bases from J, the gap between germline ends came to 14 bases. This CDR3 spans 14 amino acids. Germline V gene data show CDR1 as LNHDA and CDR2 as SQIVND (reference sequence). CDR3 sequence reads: CASKPGAPYNEQFF. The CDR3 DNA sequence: TGTGCCAGTAAACCCGGTGCGCCTTACAATGAGCAGTTCTTC.

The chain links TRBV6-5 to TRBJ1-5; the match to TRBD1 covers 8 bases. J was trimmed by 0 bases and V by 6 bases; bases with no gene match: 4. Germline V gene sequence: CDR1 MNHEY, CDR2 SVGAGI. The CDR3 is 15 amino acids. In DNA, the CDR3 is TGTGCCAGCAGGCCCGGGACAGGTAGCAATCAGCCCCAGCATTTT. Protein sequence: CASRPGTGSNQPQHF.

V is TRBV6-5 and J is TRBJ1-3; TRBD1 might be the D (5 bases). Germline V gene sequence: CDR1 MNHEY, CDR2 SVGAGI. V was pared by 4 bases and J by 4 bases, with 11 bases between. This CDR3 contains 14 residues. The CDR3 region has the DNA TGTGCCAGCAGTTTCCGGGGGTCGGGAAACACCATATATTTT. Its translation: CASSFRGSGNTIYF.

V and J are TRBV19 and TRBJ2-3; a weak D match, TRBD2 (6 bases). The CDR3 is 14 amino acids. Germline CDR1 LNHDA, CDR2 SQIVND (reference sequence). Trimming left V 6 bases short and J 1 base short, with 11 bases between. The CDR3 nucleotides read TGTGCCAGTAGACAAGGGGAGGGCACAGATACGCAGTATTTT. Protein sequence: CASRQGEGTDTQYF.